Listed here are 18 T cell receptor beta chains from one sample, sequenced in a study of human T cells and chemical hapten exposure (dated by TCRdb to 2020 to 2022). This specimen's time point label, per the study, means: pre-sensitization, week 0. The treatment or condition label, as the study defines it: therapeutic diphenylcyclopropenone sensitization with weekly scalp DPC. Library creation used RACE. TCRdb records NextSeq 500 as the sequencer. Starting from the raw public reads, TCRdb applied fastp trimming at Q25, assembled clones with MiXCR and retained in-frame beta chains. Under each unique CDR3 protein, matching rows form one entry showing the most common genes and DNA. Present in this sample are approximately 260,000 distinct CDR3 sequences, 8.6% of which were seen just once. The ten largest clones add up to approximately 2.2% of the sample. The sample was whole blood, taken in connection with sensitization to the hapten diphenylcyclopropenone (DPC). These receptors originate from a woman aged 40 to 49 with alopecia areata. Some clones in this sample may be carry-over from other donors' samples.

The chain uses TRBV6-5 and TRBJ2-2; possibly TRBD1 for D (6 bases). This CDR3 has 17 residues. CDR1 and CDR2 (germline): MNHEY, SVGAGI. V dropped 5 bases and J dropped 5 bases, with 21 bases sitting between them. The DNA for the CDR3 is TGTGCCAGCAGTCCAGTGATAGGGGGTGTAGAAACCGGGGAGCTGTTTTTT. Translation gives CASSPVIGGVETGELFF.

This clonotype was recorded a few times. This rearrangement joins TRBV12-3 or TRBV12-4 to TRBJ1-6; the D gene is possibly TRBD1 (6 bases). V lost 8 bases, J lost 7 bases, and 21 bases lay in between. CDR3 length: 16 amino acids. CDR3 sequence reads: CASSYLDRSDNSPLHF. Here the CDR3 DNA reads TGTGCCAGCTCTTATCTCGACAGGTCTGACAATTCACCCCTCCACTTT.

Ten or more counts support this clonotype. The CDR3 loop is CATSDGPQETQYF. The CDR3, as DNA: TGTGCCACCTCTGACGGACCACAAGAGACCCAGTACTTC. The chain couples TRBV6-4 to TRBJ2-5; D call uncertain. Trimming took 10 bases from V and 2 from J, leaving 14 bases between them. CDR1 is MRHNA, CDR2 SNTAGT, per germline. The CDR3 contains 13 residues.

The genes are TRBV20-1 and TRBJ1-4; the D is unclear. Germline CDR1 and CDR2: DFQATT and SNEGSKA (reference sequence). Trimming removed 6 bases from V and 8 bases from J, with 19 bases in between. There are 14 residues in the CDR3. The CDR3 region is CSAPVLGLDEKLFF. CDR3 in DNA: TGCAGTGCCCCCGTTTTAGGGTTAGACGAAAAACTGTTTTTT.

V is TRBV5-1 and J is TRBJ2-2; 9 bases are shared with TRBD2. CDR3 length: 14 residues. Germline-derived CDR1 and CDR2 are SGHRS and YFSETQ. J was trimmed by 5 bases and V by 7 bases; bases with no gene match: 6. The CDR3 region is CASFSGSGTGELFF. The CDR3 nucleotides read TGCGCCAGCTTTAGCGGGAGTGGAACCGGGGAGCTGTTTTTT. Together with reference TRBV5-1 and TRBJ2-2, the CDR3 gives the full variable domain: KAGVTQTPRYLIKTRGQQVTLSCSPISGHRSVSWYQQTPGQGLQFLFEYFSETQRNKGNFPGRFSGRQFSNSRSEMNVSTLELGDSALYLCASFSGSGTGELFFGEGSRLTVL.

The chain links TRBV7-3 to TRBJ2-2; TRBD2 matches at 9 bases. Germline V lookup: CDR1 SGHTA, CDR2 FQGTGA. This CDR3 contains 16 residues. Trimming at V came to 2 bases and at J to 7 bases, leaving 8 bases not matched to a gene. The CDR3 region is CASSLQAGLALGELFF. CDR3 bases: TGTGCCAGCAGCTTACAAGCCGGACTAGCGCTCGGGGAGCTGTTTTTT.

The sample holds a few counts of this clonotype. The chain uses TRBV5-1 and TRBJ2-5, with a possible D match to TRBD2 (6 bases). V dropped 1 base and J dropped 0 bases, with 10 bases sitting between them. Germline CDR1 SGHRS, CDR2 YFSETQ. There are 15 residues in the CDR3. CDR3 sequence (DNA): TGCGCCAGCAGCTTGCAGGCGGGGAACCAAGAGACCCAGTACTTC. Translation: CASSLQAGNQETQYF.

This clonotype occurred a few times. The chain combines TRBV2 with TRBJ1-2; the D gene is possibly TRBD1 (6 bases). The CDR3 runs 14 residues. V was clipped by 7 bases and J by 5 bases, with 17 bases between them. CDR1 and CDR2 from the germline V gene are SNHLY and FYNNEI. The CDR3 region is CASTTDSVSYGYTF. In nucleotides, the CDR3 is TGTGCCAGCACGACGGACAGCGTTTCGTATGGCTACACCTTC.

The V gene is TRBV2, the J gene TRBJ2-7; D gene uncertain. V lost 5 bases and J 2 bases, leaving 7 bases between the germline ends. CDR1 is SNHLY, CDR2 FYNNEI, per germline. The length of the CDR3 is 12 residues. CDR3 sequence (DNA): TGTGCCAGCAGTCCGGACCCCTACGAGCAGTACTTC. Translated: CASSPDPYEQYF.

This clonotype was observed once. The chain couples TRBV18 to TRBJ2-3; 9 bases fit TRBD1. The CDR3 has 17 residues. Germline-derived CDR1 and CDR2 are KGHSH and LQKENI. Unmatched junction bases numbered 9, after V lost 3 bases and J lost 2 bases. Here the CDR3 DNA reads TGTGCCAGCTCACCCCGCTCCGGGACAGGGAACACAGATACGCAGTATTTT. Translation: CASSPRSGTGNTDTQYF.

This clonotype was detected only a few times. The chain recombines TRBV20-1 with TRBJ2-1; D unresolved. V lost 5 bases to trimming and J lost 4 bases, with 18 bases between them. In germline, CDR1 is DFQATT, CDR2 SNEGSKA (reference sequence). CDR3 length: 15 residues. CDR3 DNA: TGCAGTGCTGCCCTGGCTGGGATCGGTTACAATGAGCAGTTCTTC. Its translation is CSAALAGIGYNEQFF.

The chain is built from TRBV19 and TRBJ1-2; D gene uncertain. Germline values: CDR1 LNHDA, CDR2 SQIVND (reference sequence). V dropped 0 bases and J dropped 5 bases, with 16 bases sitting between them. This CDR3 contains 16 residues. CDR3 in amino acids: CASSIETRILAYGYTF. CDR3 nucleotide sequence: TGTGCCAGTAGTATAGAAACTCGCATTCTCGCATATGGCTACACCTTC.

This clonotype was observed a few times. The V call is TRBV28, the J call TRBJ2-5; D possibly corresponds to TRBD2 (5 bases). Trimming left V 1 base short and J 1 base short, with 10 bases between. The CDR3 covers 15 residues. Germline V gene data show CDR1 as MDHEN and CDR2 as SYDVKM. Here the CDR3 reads CASSLSGAGQETQYF. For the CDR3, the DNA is TGTGCCAGCAGTTTATCTGGCGCGGGCCAAGAGACCCAGTACTTC. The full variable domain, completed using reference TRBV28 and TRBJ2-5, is DVKVTQSSRYLVKRTGEKVFLECVQDMDHENMFWYRQDPGLGLRLIYFSYDVKMKEKGDIPEGYSVSREKKERFSLILESASTNQTSMYLCASSLSGAGQETQYFGPGTRLLVL.

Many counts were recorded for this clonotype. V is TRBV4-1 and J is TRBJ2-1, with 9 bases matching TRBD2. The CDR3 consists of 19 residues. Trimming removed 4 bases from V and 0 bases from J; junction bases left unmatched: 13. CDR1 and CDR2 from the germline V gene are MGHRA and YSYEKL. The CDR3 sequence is CASSPLGLAGPSSYNEQFF. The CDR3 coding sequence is TGCGCCAGCAGCCCCCTAGGGCTAGCGGGGCCGAGCTCCTACAATGAGCAGTTCTTC.

DNA for the CDR3: TGTGCCAGCAGCGCAGGCGAAGGAGCGGGTGCCTACGAGCAGTACTTC. It translates to CASSAGEGAGAYEQYF. The chain employs TRBV9 and TRBJ2-7, with D possibly being TRBD2 (6 bases). Germline V gene lookup returns CDR1 SGDLS and CDR2 YYNGEE. The CDR3 totals 16 residues. V was trimmed by 3 bases and J by 2 bases, leaving 18 bases between them. The variable domain in full, completed from reference TRBV9 and TRBJ2-7, reads DSGVTQTPKHLITATGQRVTLRCSPRSGDLSVYWYQQSLDQGLQFLIQYYNGEERAKGNILERFSAQQFPDLHSELNLSSLELGDSALYFCASSAGEGAGAYEQYFGPGTRLTVT.

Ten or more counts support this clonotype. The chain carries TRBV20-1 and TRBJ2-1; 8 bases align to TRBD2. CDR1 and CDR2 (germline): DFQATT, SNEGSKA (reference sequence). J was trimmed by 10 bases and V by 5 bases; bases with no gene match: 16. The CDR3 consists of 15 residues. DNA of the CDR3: TGCAGTGCTTCCCCAGGTAGCGGGGCCCCGGTAGAGCAGTTCTTC. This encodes CSASPGSGAPVEQFF.

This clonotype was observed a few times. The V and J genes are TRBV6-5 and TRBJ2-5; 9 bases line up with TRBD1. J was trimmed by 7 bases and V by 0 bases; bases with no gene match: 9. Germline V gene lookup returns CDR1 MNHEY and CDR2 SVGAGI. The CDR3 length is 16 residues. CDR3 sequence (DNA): TGTGCCAGCAGTTACTCCCGGACAGGGGAAAGGGGGACCCAGTACTTC. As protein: CASSYSRTGERGTQYF.

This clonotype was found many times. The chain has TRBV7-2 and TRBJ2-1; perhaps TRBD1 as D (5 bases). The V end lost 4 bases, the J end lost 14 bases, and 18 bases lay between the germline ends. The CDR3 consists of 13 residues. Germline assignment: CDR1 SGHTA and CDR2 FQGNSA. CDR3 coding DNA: TGTGCCAGCAGCTCGGATTTAGGAGAAGGGGAGTTCTTC. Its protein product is CASSSDLGEGEFF.